This T cell receptor (beta chain) was identified in a study of cytomegalovirus exposure and HLA in healthy donors. This CDR3 has 15 residues. The germline CDR1 and CDR2 sequences are KGHSH and LQKENI. V lost 1 base and J 6 bases, leaving 16 bases between the germline ends. Concerning this clone itself: The antigen remains unidentified.

The PCR employed 60 Vbeta primers together with 13 Jbeta primers. Method: immunoSEQ multiplex PCR; TCRdb's copy keeps in-frame clones and lacks some. Of about 160,000 clones in the sample, around four fifths are singletons; the top ten hold around 1.3%. General observations from the study: Despite most TCR sequences being rare, some public TCRs occurred in many donors.

This clonotype originated in a woman in her fifties or sixties in good health and CMV-seronegative. Sequenced sample: PBMCs. The rearrangement uses TRBV18 and TRBJ2-7; possible D gene TRBD2, 6 bases. CDR3 nucleotides: TGTGCCAGCTCACCACTAACGGGGGTTCAGGGCGAGCAGTACTTC. As protein: CASSPLTGVQGEQYF.